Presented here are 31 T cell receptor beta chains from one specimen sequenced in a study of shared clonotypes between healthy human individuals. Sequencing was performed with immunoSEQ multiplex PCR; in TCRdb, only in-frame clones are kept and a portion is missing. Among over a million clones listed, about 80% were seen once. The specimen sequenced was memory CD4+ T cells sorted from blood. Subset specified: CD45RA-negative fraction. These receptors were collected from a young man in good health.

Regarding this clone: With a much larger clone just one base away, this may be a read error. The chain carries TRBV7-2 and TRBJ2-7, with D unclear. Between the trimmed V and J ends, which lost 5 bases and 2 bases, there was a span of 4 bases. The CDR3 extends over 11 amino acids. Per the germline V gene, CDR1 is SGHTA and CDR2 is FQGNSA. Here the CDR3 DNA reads TGTGCCAGCAGCGTCGCCTACGAGCAGTACTTC. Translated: CASSVAYEQYF.

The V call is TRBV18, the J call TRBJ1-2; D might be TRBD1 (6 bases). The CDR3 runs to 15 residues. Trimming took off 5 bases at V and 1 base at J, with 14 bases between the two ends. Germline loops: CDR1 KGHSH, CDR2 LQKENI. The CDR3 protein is CASSTDQGRNYGYTF. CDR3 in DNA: TGTGCCAGCTCAACGGACCAGGGGCGTAACTATGGCTACACCTTC.

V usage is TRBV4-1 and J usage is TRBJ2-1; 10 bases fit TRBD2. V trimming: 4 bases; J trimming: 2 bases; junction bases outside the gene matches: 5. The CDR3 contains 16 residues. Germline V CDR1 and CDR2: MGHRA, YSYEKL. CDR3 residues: CASSRLAGGTYNEQFF. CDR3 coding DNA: TGCGCCAGCAGCCGACTAGCGGGCGGAACCTACAATGAGCAGTTCTTC.

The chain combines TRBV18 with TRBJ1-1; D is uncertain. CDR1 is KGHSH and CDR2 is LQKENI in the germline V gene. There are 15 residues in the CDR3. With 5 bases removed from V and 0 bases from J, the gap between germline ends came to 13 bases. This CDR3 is CASSKVPSMNTEAFF. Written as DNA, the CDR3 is TGTGCCAGCTCAAAAGTGCCGTCCATGAACACTGAAGCTTTCTTT.

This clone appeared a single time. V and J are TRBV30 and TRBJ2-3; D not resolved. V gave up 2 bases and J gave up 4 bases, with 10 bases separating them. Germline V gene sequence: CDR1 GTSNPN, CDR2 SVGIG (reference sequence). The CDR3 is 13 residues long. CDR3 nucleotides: TGTGCCTGGAGTAGTCCTGGGGCAGATACGCAGTATTTT. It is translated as CAWSSPGADTQYF.

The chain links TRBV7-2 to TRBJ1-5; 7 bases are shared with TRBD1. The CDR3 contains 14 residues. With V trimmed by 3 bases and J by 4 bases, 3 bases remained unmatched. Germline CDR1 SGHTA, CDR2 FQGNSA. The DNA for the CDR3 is TGTGCCAGCAGCTTTACAGGGGCGAATCAGCCCCAGCATTTT. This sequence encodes CASSFTGANQPQHF.

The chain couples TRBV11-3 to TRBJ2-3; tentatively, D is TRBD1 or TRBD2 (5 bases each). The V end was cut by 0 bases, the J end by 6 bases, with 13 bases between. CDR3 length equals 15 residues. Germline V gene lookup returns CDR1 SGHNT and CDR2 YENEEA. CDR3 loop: CASSLEGTLKDTQYF. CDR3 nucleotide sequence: TGTGCCAGCAGCTTAGAAGGGACCCTCAAGGATACGCAGTATTTT.

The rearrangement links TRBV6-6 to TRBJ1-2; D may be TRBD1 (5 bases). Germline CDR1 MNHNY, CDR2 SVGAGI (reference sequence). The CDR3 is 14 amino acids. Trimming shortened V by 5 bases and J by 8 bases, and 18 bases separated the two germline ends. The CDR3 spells CASSAPERGGGYTF. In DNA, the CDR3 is TGTGCCAGCAGTGCCCCCGAGAGGGGAGGAGGCTACACCTTC.

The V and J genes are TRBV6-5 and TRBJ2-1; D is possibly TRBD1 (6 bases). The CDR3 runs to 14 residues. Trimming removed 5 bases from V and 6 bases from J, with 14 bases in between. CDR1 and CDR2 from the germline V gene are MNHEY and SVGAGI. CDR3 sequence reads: CASSQQGASNEQFF. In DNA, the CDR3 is TGTGCCAGCAGTCAACAGGGCGCCTCCAATGAGCAGTTCTTC.

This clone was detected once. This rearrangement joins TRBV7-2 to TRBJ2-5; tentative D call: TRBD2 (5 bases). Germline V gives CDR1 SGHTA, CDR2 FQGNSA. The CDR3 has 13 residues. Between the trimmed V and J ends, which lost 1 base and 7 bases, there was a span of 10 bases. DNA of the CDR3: TGTGCCAGCAGCTTAGATCGGGAAGGGACCCAGTACTTC. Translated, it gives CASSLDREGTQYF. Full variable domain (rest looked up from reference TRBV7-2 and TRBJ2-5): GAGVSQSPSNKVTEKGKDVELRCDPISGHTALYWYRQSLGQGLEFLIYFQGNSAPDKSGLPSDRFSAERTGGSVSTLTIQRTQQEDSAVYLCASSLDREGTQYFGPGTRLLVL.

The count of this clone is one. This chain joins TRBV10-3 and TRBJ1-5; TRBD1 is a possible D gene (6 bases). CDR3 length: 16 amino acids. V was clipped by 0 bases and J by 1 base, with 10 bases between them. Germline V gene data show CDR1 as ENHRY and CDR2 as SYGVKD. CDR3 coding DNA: TGTGCCATCAGTGAGTCGACAGGACAGAGCAATCAGCCCCAGCATTTT. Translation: CAISESTGQSNQPQHF.

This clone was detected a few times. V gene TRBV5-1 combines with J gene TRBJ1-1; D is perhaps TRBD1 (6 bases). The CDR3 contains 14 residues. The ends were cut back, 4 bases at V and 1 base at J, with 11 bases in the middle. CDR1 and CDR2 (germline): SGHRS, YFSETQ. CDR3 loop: CASSRTAKNTEAFF. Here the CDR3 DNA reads TGCGCCAGCAGCCGGACAGCCAAGAACACTGAAGCTTTCTTT.

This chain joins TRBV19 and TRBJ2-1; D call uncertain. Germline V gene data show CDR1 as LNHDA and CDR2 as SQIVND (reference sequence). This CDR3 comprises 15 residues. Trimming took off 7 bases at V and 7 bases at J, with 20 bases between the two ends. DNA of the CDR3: TGTGCCAGTACCGAGCAGATGGGGAAGGTGAATGAGCAGTTCTTC. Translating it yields CASTEQMGKVNEQFF. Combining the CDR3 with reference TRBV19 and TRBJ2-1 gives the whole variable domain DGGITQSPKYLFRKEGQNVTLSCEQNLNHDAMYWYRQDPGQGLRLIYYSQIVNDFQKGDIAEGYSVSREKKESFPLTVTSAQKNPTAFYLCASTEQMGKVNEQFFGPGTRLTVL.

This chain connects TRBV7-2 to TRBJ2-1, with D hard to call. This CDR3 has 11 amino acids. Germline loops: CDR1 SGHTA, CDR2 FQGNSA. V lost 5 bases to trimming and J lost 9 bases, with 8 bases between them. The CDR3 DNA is TGTGCCAGCAGCAAAGGAGTTGAGCAGTTCTTC. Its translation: CASSKGVEQFF.

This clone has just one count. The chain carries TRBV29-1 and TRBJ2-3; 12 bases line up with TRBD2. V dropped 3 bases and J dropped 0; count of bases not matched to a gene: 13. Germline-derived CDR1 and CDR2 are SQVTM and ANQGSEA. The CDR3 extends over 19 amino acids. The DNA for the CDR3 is TGCAGCGTTGAGAGGCCTCTAGCGGGGGGGCACACTAGCACAGATACGCAGTATTTT. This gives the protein CSVERPLAGGHTSTDTQYF.

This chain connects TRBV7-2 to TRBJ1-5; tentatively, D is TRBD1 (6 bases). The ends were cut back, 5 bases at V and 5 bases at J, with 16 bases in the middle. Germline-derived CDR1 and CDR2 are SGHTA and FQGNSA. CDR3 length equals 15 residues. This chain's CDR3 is CASSLNVGGDQPQHF. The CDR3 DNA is TGTGCCAGCAGCCTCAATGTCGGGGGCGATCAGCCCCAGCATTTT.

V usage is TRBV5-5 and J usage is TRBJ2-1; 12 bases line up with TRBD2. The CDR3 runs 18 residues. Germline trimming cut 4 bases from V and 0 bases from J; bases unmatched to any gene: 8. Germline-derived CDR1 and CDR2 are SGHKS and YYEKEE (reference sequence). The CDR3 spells CASSQGLAGRSSYNEQFF. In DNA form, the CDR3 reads TGTGCCAGCAGCCAGGGACTAGCGGGCCGTAGCTCCTACAATGAGCAGTTCTTC. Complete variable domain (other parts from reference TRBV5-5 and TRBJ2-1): DAGVTQSPTHLIKTRGQQVTLRCSPISGHKSVSWYQQVLGQGPQFIFQYYEKEERGRGNFPDRFSARQFPNYSSELNVNALLLGDSALYLCASSQGLAGRSSYNEQFFGPGTRLTVL.

In DNA, the CDR3 is TGTGCCAGTGGTCAGGGTTACGGCGAGACCCAGTACTTC. The encoded protein is CASGQGYGETQYF. This chain connects TRBV19 to TRBJ2-5; a weak D match, TRBD1 (5 bases). The CDR3 spans 13 residues. Trimming took 8 bases from V and 5 from J, leaving 15 bases between them. Germline V gene data show CDR1 as LNHDA and CDR2 as SQIVND (reference sequence).

The CDR3 loop is CASSSTSGGTDTQYF. CDR3 nucleotide sequence: TGTGCCAGCAGCTCCACTAGCGGGGGGACAGATACGCAGTATTTT. The rearrangement joins TRBV11-2 to TRBJ2-3, with TRBD2 matching 12 bases. Germline V gene sequence: CDR1 SGHAT, CDR2 FQNNGV. The CDR3 covers 15 residues. Losses at the gene ends were 4 bases for V and 3 bases for J; bases not matched to a gene: 2.

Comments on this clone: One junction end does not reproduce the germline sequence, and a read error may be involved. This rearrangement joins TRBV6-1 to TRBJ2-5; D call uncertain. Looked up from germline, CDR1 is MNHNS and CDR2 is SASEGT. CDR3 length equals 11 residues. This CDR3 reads CASRDSPISYF. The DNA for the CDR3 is TGTGCCAGCCGTGACTCGCCCATTTCGTACTTC.

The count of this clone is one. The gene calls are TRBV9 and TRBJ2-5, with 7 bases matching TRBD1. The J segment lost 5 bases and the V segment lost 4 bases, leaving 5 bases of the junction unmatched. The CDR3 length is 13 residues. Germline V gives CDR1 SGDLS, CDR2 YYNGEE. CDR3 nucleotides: TGTGCCAGCAGCAAGACAGGGTGGGAGACCCAGTACTTC. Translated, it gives CASSKTGWETQYF. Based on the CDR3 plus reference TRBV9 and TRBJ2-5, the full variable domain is DSGVTQTPKHLITATGQRVTLRCSPRSGDLSVYWYQQSLDQGLQFLIQYYNGEERAKGNILERFSAQQFPDLHSELNLSSLELGDSALYFCASSKTGWETQYFGPGTRLLVL.

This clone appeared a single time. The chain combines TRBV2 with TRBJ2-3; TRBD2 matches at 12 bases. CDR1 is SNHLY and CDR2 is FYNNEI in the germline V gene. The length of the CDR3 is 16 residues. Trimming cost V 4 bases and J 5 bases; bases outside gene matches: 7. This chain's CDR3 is CASSGLAGGRGDTQYF. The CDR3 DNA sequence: TGTGCCAGCAGTGGTCTAGCGGGAGGGCGAGGAGATACGCAGTATTTT. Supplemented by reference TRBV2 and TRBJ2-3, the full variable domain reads EPEVTQTPSHQVTQMGQEVILRCVPISNHLYFYWYRQILGQKVEFLVSFYNNEISEKSEIFDDQFSVERPDGSNFTLKIRSTKLEDSAMYFCASSGLAGGRGDTQYFGPGTRLTVL.

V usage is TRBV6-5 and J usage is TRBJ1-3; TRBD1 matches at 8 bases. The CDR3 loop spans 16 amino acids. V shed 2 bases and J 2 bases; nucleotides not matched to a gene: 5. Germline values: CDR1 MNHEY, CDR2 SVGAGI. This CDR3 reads CASSYGAGGPGNTIYF. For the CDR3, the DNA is TGTGCCAGCAGTTACGGAGCAGGGGGCCCTGGAAACACCATATATTTT.

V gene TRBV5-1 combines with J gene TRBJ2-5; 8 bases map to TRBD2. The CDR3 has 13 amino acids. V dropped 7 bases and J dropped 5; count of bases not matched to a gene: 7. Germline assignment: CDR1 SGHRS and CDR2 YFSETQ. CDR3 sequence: CASRRGASETQYF. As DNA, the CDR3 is TGCGCCAGCCGGCGGGGGGCTTCGGAGACCCAGTACTTC.

Written as DNA, the CDR3 is TGTGCCAGCAGTGACGGGACTAGCGGGAGGTCGGGTGAGCAGTTCTTC. It yields the protein CASSDGTSGRSGEQFF. V and J are TRBV6-4 and TRBJ2-1; TRBD2 matches at 15 bases. The germline CDR1 and CDR2 sequences are MRHNA and SNTAGT. V dropped 2 bases and J dropped 9; count of bases not matched to a gene: 5. CDR3 length equals 16 residues.

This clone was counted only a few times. CDR3 region: CASSFSISDRSIYEQYF. CDR3 sequence (DNA): TGTGCCAGCAGTTTTTCCATTTCGGACCGATCGATCTACGAGCAGTACTTC. The chain has TRBV27 and TRBJ2-7; D remains unclear. V gave up 3 bases and J gave up 3 bases, with 21 bases separating them. Germline assignment: CDR1 MNHEY and CDR2 SMNVEV (reference sequence). The CDR3 is 17 residues long.

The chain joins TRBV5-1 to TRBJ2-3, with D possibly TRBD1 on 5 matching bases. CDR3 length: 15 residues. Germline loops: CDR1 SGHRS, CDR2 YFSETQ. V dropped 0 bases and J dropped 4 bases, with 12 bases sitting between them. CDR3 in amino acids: CASSLVRQGPDTQYF. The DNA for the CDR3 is TGCGCCAGCAGCTTGGTGCGGCAGGGCCCAGATACGCAGTATTTT. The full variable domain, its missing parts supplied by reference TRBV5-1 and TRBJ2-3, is KAGVTQTPRYLIKTRGQQVTLSCSPISGHRSVSWYQQTPGQGLQFLFEYFSETQRNKGNFPGRFSGRQFSNSRSEMNVSTLELGDSALYLCASSLVRQGPDTQYFGPGTRLTVL.

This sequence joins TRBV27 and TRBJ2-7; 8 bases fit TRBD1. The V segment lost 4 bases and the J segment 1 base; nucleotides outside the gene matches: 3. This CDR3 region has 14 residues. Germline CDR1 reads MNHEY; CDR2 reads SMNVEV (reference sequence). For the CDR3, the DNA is TGTGCCAGCAGTTCCTACAGGGGGTCCTACGAGCAGTACTTC. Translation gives CASSSYRGSYEQYF.

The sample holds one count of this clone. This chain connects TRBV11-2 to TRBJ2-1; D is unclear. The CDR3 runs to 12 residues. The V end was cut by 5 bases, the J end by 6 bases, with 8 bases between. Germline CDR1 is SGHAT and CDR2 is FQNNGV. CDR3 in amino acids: CASSQPGNEQFF. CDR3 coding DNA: TGTGCCAGCAGCCAGCCCGGCAATGAGCAGTTCTTC.

This CDR3 reads CASSPLRLAGGLDEQFF. CDR3 DNA: TGTGCCAGCAGCCCCCTTCGGCTAGCGGGGGGGTTGGATGAGCAGTTCTTC. The V gene is TRBV7-9, the J gene TRBJ2-1, with 12 bases aligning to TRBD2. Germline V gene data show CDR1 as SEHNR and CDR2 as FQNEAQ (reference sequence). The ends lost 5 bases at V and 8 bases at J; junction bases unmatched: 13. This CDR3 is built from 17 residues.

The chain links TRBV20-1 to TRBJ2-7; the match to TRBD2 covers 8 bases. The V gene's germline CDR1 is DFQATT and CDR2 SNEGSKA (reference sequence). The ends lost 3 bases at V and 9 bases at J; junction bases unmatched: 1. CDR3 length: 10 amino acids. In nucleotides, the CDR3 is TGCAGTGCTAGCGGGACTAGGCAGTACTTC. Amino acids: CSASGTRQYF.